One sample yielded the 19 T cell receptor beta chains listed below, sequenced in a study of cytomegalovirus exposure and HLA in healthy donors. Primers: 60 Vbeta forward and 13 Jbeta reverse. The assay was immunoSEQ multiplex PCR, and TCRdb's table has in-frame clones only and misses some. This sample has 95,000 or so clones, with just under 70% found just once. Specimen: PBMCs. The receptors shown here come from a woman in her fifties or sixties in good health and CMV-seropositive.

The CDR3: CASSPQTGSTGNTIYF. The CDR3, as DNA: TGTGCCAGCAGCCCACAGACAGGGAGTACTGGAAACACCATATATTTT. The chain uses TRBV7-2 and TRBJ1-3; 7 bases match TRBD1. The CDR3 contains 16 residues. Germline trimming cut 5 bases from V and 2 bases from J; bases unmatched to any gene: 9. The germline CDR1 and CDR2 sequences are SGHTA and FQGNSA.

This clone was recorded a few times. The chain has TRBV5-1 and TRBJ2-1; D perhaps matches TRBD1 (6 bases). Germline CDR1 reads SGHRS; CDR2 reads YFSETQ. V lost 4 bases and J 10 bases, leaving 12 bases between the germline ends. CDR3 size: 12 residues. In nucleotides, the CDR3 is TGCGCCAGCAGCGAACAGGGTAAGGAGCAGTTCTTC. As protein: CASSEQGKEQFF.

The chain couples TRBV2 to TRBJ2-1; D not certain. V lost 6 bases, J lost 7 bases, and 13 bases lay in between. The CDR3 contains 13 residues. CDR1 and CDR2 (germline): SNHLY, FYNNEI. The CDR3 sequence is CASRAGIGNEQFF. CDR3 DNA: TGTGCCAGCAGGGCAGGCATCGGAAATGAGCAGTTCTTC. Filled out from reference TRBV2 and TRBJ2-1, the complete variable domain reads EPEVTQTPSHQVTQMGQEVILRCVPISNHLYFYWYRQILGQKVEFLVSFYNNEISEKSEIFDDQFSVERPDGSNFTLKIRSTKLEDSAMYFCASRAGIGNEQFFGPGTRLTVL.

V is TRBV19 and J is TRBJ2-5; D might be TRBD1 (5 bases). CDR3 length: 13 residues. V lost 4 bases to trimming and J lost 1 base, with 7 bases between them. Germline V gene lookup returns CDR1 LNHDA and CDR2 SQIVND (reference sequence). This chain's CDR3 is CASSTDIQETQYF. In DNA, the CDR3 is TGTGCCAGTAGTACGGACATCCAAGAGACCCAGTACTTC.

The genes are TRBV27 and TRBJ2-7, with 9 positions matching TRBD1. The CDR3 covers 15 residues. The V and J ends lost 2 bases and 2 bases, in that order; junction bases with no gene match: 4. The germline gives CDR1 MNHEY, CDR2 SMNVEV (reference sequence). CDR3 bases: TGTGCCAGCAGTTTAGGACAGGGGATGACCTACGAGCAGTACTTC. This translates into CASSLGQGMTYEQYF.

The CDR3 loop is CASSLGQGAVLGKLFF. In DNA form, the CDR3 reads TGTGCCAGCAGCTTAGGGCAGGGGGCGGTTCTTGGAAAACTGTTTTTT. The V call is TRBV5-6, the J call TRBJ1-4; 8 nucleotides match TRBD1. After removal of 2 bases from V and 10 bases from J, the junction contained 13 bases not matched to a gene. Germline V gene data show CDR1 as SGHDT and CDR2 as YYEEEE. The CDR3 is made up of 16 amino acids.

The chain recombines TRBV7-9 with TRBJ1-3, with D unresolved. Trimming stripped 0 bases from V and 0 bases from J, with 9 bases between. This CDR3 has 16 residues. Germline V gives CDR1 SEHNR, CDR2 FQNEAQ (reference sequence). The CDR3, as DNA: TGTGCCAGCAGCTTAGCGCCGGGAAACTCTGGAAACACCATATATTTT. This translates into CASSLAPGNSGNTIYF. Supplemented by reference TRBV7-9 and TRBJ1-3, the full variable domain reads DTGVSQNPRHKITKRGQNVTFRCDPISEHNRLYWYRQTLGQGPEFLTYFQNEAQLEKSRLLSDRFSAERPKGSFSTLEIQRTEQGDSAMYLCASSLAPGNSGNTIYFGEGSWLTVV.

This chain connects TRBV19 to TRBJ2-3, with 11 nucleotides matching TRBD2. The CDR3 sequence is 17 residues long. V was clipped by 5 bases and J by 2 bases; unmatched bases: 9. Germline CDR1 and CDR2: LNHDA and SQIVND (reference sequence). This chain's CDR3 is CASSPQQGLAVTDTQYF. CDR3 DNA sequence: TGTGCCAGTAGTCCCCAACAGGGACTAGCGGTCACAGATACGCAGTATTTT.

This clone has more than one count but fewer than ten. This chain's CDR3 is CSVLGSSPTGELFF. DNA of the CDR3: TGCAGCGTCCTAGGGAGTAGCCCCACCGGGGAGCTGTTTTTT. V and J are TRBV29-1 and TRBJ2-2, with D possibly being TRBD2 (5 bases). CDR1 is SQVTM and CDR2 is ANQGSEA in the germline V gene. Trimming removed 6 bases at V and 4 bases at J, with 15 bases between. CDR3 length equals 14 residues.

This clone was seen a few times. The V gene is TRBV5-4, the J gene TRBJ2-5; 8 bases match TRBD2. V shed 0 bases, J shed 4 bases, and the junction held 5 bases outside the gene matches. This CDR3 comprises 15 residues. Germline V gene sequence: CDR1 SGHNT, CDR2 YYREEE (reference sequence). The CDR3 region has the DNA TGTGCCAGCAGCTTGGATGGGCTAGCGGGAGAGACCCAGTACTTC. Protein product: CASSLDGLAGETQYF. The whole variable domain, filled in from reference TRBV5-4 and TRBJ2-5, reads ETGVTQSPTHLIKTRGQQVTLRCSSQSGHNTVSWYQQALGQGPQFIFQYYREEENGRGNFPPRFSGLQFPNYSSELNVNALELDDSALYLCASSLDGLAGETQYFGPGTRLLVL.

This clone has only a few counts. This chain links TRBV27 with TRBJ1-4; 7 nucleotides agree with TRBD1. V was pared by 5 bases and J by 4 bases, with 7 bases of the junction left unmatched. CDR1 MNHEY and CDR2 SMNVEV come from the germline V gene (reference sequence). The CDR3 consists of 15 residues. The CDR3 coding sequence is TGTGCCAGCAGTCCGGCCGGGACAGATAATGAAAAACTGTTTTTT. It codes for CASSPAGTDNEKLFF.

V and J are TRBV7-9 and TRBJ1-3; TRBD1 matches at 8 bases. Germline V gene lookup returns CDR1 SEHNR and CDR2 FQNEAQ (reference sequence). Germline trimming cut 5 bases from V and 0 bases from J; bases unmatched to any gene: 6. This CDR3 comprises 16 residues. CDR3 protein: CASSPPGQGSGNTIYF. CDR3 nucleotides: TGTGCCAGCAGCCCCCCCGGACAGGGCTCTGGAAACACCATATATTTT.

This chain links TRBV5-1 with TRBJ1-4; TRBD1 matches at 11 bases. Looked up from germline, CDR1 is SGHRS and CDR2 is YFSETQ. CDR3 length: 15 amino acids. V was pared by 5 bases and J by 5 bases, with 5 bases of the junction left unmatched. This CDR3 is CASSRTGGSNEKLFF. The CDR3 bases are TGCGCCAGCAGTAGGACAGGGGGCTCGAATGAAAAACTGTTTTTT.

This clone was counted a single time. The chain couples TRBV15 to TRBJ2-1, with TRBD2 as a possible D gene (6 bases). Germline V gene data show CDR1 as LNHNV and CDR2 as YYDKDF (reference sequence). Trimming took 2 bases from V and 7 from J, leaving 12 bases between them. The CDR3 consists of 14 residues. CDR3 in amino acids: CATSRRLGSNEQFF. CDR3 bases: TGTGCCACCAGCAGAAGACTAGGCTCGAATGAGCAGTTCTTC.

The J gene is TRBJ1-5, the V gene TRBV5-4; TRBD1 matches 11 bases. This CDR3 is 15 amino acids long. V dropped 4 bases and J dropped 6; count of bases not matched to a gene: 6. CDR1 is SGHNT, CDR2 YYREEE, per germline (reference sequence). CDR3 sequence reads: CASSEDRGRVQPQHF. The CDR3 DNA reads TGTGCCAGCAGCGAGGACAGGGGGCGCGTTCAGCCCCAGCATTTT.

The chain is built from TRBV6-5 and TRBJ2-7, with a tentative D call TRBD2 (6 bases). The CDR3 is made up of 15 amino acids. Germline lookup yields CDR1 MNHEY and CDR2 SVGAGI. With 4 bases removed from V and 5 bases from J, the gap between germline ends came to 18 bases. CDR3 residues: CASSSGTLLQDEQYF. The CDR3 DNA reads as TGTGCCAGCAGTTCCGGGACTCTCCTCCAGGACGAGCAGTACTTC.

The CDR3 reads CAWSTQGHQPQHF. CDR3 nucleotide sequence: TGTGCCTGGAGTACACAGGGGCACCAGCCCCAGCATTTT. The chain has TRBV30 and TRBJ1-5; 7 bases map to TRBD1. V lost 2 bases to trimming and J lost 7 bases; unmatched junction nucleotides: 5. CDR1 and CDR2 from the germline V gene are GTSNPN and SVGIG (reference sequence). The CDR3 loop spans 13 amino acids.

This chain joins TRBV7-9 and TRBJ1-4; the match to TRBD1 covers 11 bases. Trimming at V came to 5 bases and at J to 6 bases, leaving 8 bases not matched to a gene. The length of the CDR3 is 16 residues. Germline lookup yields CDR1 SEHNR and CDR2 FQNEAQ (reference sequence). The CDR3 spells CASSLGQGAADEKLFF. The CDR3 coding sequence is TGTGCCAGCAGCCTAGGACAGGGGGCGGCGGATGAAAAACTGTTTTTT.

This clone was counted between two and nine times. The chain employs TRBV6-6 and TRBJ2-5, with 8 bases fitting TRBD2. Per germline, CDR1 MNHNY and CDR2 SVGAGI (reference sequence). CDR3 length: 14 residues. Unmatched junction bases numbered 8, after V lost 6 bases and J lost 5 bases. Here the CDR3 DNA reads TGTGCCAGCAGCTCCCCCCGGGGGGGGGAGACCCAGTACTTC. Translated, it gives CASSSPRGGETQYF.